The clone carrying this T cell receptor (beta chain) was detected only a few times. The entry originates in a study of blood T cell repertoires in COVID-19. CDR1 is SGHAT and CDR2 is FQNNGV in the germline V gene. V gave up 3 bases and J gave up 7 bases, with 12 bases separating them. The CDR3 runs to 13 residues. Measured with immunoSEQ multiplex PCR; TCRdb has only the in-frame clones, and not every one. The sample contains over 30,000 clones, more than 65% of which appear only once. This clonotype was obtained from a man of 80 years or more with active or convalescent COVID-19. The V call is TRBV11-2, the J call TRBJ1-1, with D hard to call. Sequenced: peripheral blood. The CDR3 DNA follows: TGTGCCAGCAGCTTGGGAGAGAAGCTTGAAGCTTTCTTT. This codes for CASSLGEKLEAFF.